The clone carrying this TCR beta chain was observed a few times. The antigen remains unidentified. Graves' hyperthyroidism showing no ophthalmopathy progression within 18 months was considered stable. The record originates from a study of T cells in Graves' hyperthyroidism and ophthalmopathy. RNA transcripts served as the template for amplifying TCR beta CDR3 regions. Initially, a first-round RT-PCR of the TCR CDR3 employed the HTBI primer set. TCRdb redid the calling of the multiplex PCR reads with MiXCR, one entry per CDR3 protein. Altogether about 570,000 distinct CDR3 sequences are present, around 15% being singletons, with the ten largest covering more than 11%. CDR1 is MDHEN and CDR2 is SYDVKM in the germline V gene. Trimming removed 8 bases from V and 5 bases from J; junction bases left unmatched: 11. CDR3 size: 15 residues. Study observations and caveats: Appearing also in blood were most of the thyroid clonotypes expanded above 0.001.

This sequence originates from a middle-aged woman with Graves' hyperthyroidism. The V gene is TRBV28, the J gene TRBJ2-5; 10 bases are a match to TRBD2. Sequencing input: blood. Here the CDR3 reads CASAPLAGVSETQYF. Here the CDR3 DNA reads TGTGCCAGCGCCCCTCTAGCGGGAGTATCTGAGACCCAGTACTTC.